Shown below are 23 T cell receptor beta chains from a single sample sequenced in a study of OX40 agonist ivuxolimab in advanced cancers. Using immunoSEQ multiplex PCR, the repertoire was profiled, and TCRdb retains in-frame clones only, with some absent. Found here are roughly 48,000 clones, approximately 85% of them singletons; the top ten hold 1.9%. This material consisted of CD4+ or CD8+ T cells sorted from blood, taken in a trial of the OX40 agonist ivuxolimab. These receptors were collected from an adult with an advanced solid tumor such as melanoma, head and neck, liver or kidney cancer.

Comment on this clone: At one end, the junction sequence differs from germline, possibly due to a read error. The chain joins TRBV7-2 to TRBJ2-5; 9 nucleotides match TRBD1. The CDR3 is 15 residues long. The V gene's germline CDR1 is SGHTA and CDR2 FQGNSA. The CDR3 nucleotides read TGTGCCAGCAGTTTGGGACAGGGTTGGCAAGGGACCCAGTACTTC. Translating it yields CASSLGQGWQGTQYF.

The chain couples TRBV15 to TRBJ1-4; no reliable D call. V lost 0 bases to trimming and J lost 0 bases, with 8 bases between them. The CDR3 has 16 residues. Germline assignment: CDR1 LNHNV and CDR2 YYDKDF (reference sequence). The CDR3 loop is CATSRDLGSTNEKLFF. The CDR3 DNA reads TGTGCCACCAGCAGAGATCTCGGCTCAACTAATGAAAAACTGTTTTTT.

The V call is TRBV19, the J call TRBJ1-5; D unclear. Trimming removed 4 bases from V and 3 bases from J, with 7 bases in between. CDR3 length: 13 residues. The germline V gene encodes CDR1 LNHDA and CDR2 SQIVND (reference sequence). The CDR3 bases are TGTGCCAGTAGTAGGGATATCAATCAGCCCCAGCATTTT. As protein: CASSRDINQPQHF.

The gene calls are TRBV12-5 and TRBJ2-6, with D perhaps matching TRBD1 (6 bases). The CDR3 length is 17 residues. CDR1 is LGHNT, CDR2 FRNRAP, per germline. Trimming stripped 1 base from V and 3 bases from J, with 13 bases between. CDR3 nucleotide sequence: TGTGCTAGTGGTTTGGACCCAGGGGCGGGTGGGGCCAACGTCCTGACTTTC. Translated: CASGLDPGAGGANVLTF.

The chain joins TRBV15 to TRBJ2-1, with D uncertain. The V and J ends lost 5 bases and 0 bases respectively, with 11 bases between them. The CDR3 totals 15 residues. CDR1 LNHNV and CDR2 YYDKDF come from the germline V gene (reference sequence). The CDR3 is CATSLGKSSYNEQFF. CDR3 in DNA: TGTGCCACCAGCCTGGGGAAGAGCTCCTACAATGAGCAGTTCTTC.

This chain uses TRBV20-1 with TRBJ2-5; D gene ambiguous. Deletions cut 3 bases from V and 5 bases from J, with 7 bases between. Germline V CDR1 and CDR2: DFQATT, SNEGSKA (reference sequence). The CDR3 runs to 11 residues. CDR3 residues: CSARNLETQYF. In nucleotides, the CDR3 is TGCAGTGCTAGGAATCTGGAGACCCAGTACTTC.

The chain links TRBV7-9 to TRBJ2-7; TRBD2 aligns across 9 bases. Per germline, CDR1 SEHNR and CDR2 FQNEAQ (reference sequence). V lost 5 bases to trimming and J lost 3 bases; unmatched junction nucleotides: 2. The CDR3 extends over 13 amino acids. Here the CDR3 reads CASSLSGSYEQYF. Written as DNA, the CDR3 is TGTGCCAGCAGCCTTAGCGGGAGCTACGAGCAGTACTTC.

V is TRBV7-2 and J is TRBJ2-5, with a weak D call TRBD2 (6 bases). Germline values: CDR1 SGHTA, CDR2 FQGNSA. This CDR3 comprises 14 residues. Trimming shortened V by 2 bases and J by 5 bases, and 12 bases separated the two germline ends. The CDR3 reads CASSLTGSWETQYF. The CDR3 DNA follows: TGTGCCAGCAGCTTAACCGGGAGTTGGGAGACCCAGTACTTC.

V gene TRBV2 combines with J gene TRBJ2-1, with D tentatively TRBD2 (5 bases). V lost 5 bases and J lost 12, with 14 bases in between. CDR1 is SNHLY, CDR2 FYNNEI, per germline. This CDR3 spans 12 amino acids. The CDR3 nucleotides read TGTGCCAGCAGTAGGCTCGGGGAGAGGCAGTTCTTC. It specifies CASSRLGERQFF.

The chain carries TRBV11-3 and TRBJ2-5; no reliable D call. The CDR3 consists of 13 residues. CDR1 and CDR2 from the germline V gene are SGHNT and YENEEA. V shed 1 base and J shed 7 bases, with 10 bases lying between them. This chain's CDR3 is CASSLGEMGTQYF. The CDR3 region has the DNA TGTGCCAGCAGCTTAGGCGAGATGGGGACCCAGTACTTC.

This rearrangement joins TRBV5-1 to TRBJ2-3; possible D gene TRBD1, 6 bases. Trimming cost V 4 bases and J 2 bases, with 14 bases left between them. Per the germline V gene, CDR1 is SGHRS and CDR2 is YFSETQ. The CDR3 is made up of 15 amino acids. CDR3 residues: CASSVRGGDTDTQYF. CDR3 nucleotide sequence: TGCGCCAGCAGCGTCAGGGGTGGGGACACAGATACGCAGTATTTT.

The CDR3 spells CASSLDEGEQFF. As DNA, the CDR3 is TGTGCCAGCAGCTTAGACGAGGGTGAGCAGTTCTTC. This chain uses TRBV7-3 with TRBJ2-1, with D possibly matching TRBD2 (5 bases). Germline values: CDR1 SGHTA, CDR2 FQGTGA. There are 12 residues in the CDR3. The germline V and J ends were trimmed by 2 bases and 9 bases, with 8 bases remaining between them.

This clone was found once. V usage is TRBV9 and J usage is TRBJ1-2; D gene uncertain. Between the trimmed V and J ends, which lost 0 bases and 8 bases, there was a span of 11 bases. The CDR3 sequence is 13 residues long. Germline CDR1 SGDLS, CDR2 YYNGEE. As DNA, the CDR3 is TGTGCCAGCAGCGTAGCGGCGGCCTGGGGCTACACCTTC. Protein sequence: CASSVAAAWGYTF.

The rearrangement uses TRBV18 and TRBJ1-3; the match to TRBD1 covers 9 bases. The CDR3 consists of 17 residues. Germline CDR1 KGHSH, CDR2 LQKENI. V was clipped by 6 bases and J by 0 bases; unmatched bases: 9. The CDR3, as DNA: TGTGCCAGCTCTCCTATCCCGGGACAGGGCTCTGGAAACACCATATATTTT. Translation: CASSPIPGQGSGNTIYF.

This clone has only a few counts. The chain joins TRBV7-9 to TRBJ2-5, with D possibly being TRBD1 (5 bases). This CDR3 has 15 residues. The V end was cut by 2 bases, the J end by 0 bases, with 10 bases between. Germline V lookup: CDR1 SEHNR, CDR2 FQNEAQ (reference sequence). CDR3 loop: CASSLPTEYQETQYF. The CDR3, as DNA: TGTGCCAGCAGCTTACCGACAGAGTACCAAGAGACCCAGTACTTC.

By frequency in the sample, this clone is medium-sized (0.01 to 0.1%). This sequence joins TRBV7-6 and TRBJ2-2; D ambiguous. The CDR3 is 15 residues long. Germline lookup yields CDR1 SGHVS and CDR2 FNYEAQ. Trimming pared 0 bases from V and 7 bases from J, leaving 12 bases between. CDR3 protein: CASSLASGRVGELFF. The CDR3 DNA is TGTGCCAGCAGCTTAGCGTCAGGAAGGGTCGGGGAGCTGTTTTTT.

CDR3 sequence: CASSYGGLDTEAFF. The CDR3 coding sequence is TGTGCCAGCAGTTACGGCGGTCTGGATACTGAAGCTTTCTTT. This chain joins TRBV6-5 and TRBJ1-1; D is undetermined. This CDR3 is 14 amino acids long. V was cut by 2 bases and J by 5 bases, with 12 bases left in between. Germline CDR1 reads MNHEY; CDR2 reads SVGAGI.

The chain carries TRBV7-2 and TRBJ2-1, with a tentative D call TRBD1 (6 bases). V lost 5 bases to trimming and J lost 1 base, with 12 bases between them. The CDR3 runs to 15 residues. Per the germline V gene, CDR1 is SGHTA and CDR2 is FQGNSA. The chain's CDR3 is CASSLDSASYNEQFF. The CDR3 DNA is TGTGCCAGCAGCCTGGACAGCGCTTCCTACAATGAGCAGTTCTTC.

The V gene is TRBV10-3, the J gene TRBJ2-7, with 9 bases fitting TRBD1. From germline, CDR1 is ENHRY and CDR2 SYGVKD. The CDR3 sequence is 13 residues long. Trimming at V came to 6 bases and at J to 3 bases, leaving 3 bases not matched to a gene. The CDR3 sequence is CAISPGQGYEQYF. DNA for the CDR3: TGTGCCATCAGCCCGGGACAGGGCTACGAGCAGTACTTC.

The V and J genes are TRBV10-3 and TRBJ1-2, with D perhaps TRBD1 (5 bases). This CDR3 is built from 13 residues. Trimming pared 0 bases from V and 4 bases from J, leaving 6 bases between. Germline CDR1 and CDR2: ENHRY and SYGVKD. The CDR3 DNA reads as TGTGCCATCAGTGAGTCAGGGACCTATGGCTACACCTTC. Encoded protein: CAISESGTYGYTF.

Regarding this clone: Sequence at one end of the junction differs from germline and may be a read error. The chain combines TRBV29-1 with TRBJ1-1, with 7 bases matching TRBD1. Per germline, CDR1 SQVTM and CDR2 ANQGSEA. This CDR3 region has 12 residues. The CDR3 region has the DNA TGCAGCTACCGGGACAGCAACACTGGAGCTTTCTTT. Translation: CSYRDSNTGAFF.

V usage is TRBV7-8 and J usage is TRBJ1-1; D ambiguous. The germline V gene encodes CDR1 SGHVS and CDR2 FQNEAQ. CDR3 size: 13 residues. Trimming took off 0 bases at V and 11 bases at J, with 13 bases between the two ends. Here the CDR3 reads CASSLAGEAGAFF. The CDR3 DNA is TGTGCCAGCAGCTTAGCGGGTGAAGCGGGGGCTTTCTTT. The full variable domain, with the rest looked up from reference TRBV7-8 and TRBJ1-1, is GAGVSQSPRYKVAKRGQDVALRCDPISGHVSLFWYQQALGQGPEFLTYFQNEAQLDKSGLPSDRFFAERPEGSVSTLKIQRTQQEDSAVYLCASSLAGEAGAFFGQGTRLTVV.

The V call is TRBV5-1, the J call TRBJ2-5, with D unresolved. Germline V gene sequence: CDR1 SGHRS, CDR2 YFSETQ. The V gene lost 0 bases and the J gene lost 5 bases, with 5 bases spanning the gap. The CDR3 is made up of 12 amino acids. The CDR3 DNA reads as TGCGCCAGCAGCTTGGCCACGGAGACCCAGTACTTC. Translated, it gives CASSLATETQYF.